This T cell receptor (beta chain) was profiled in a study of CD8+ T cells in alopecia areata listed by TCRdb under 2018. About the full investigation: Treated patients were enrolled in an open-label pilot trial of oral tofacitinib at 5 to 10 mg twice daily for moderate-to-severe alopecia areata. TCRbeta CDR3 regions were amplified by immunoSEQ multiplex PCR with 35 Vbeta forward and 13 Jbeta reverse primers. Scalp clonality was compared across normal scalp (n=4), patchy alopecia areata scalp (n=8), and alopecia totalis/universalis scalp (n=8). Patients stayed on tofacitinib for 6 to 18 months and then had 6 months of follow-up off drug so that delayed response and recurrence could be assessed. The RNA source kit depended on sample type: the PAXgene miRNA kit for fixed scalp, the miRNeasy kit for PBMCs, and the RNeasy kit for mouse skin. High-throughput TCRbeta sequencing was used to examine T cell clonal expansion in alopecia areata in both the C3H/HeJ mouse model and human patients. Scalp tissue and sorted CD4+ and CD8+ peripheral blood T cells from patchy and totalis/universalis alopecia areata patients and from healthy controls were covered by human TCRbeta sequencing. Biopsies were taken from tofacitinib-treated patients at baseline and again at 4 and 24 weeks into treatment, and several of those patients also had a later scalp biopsy. On the study overall, not on this receptor specifically: Resident alphabeta T cells in normal human skin are also sequenced, complicating scalp TCR repertoire analysis, unlike mouse skin dominated by gammadelta T cells. Compared with normal scalp, lesional scalp, particularly in alopecia totalis/universalis, had higher clonality and more expanded CD8+ clones, which suggests antigenic drive. Compared with mice, TCR sequences shared between patients were less clear, possibly partly because of HLA diversity across the patient population.

Library preparation used the immunoSEQ multiplex PCR assay. RNA was extracted from all samples and reverse transcribed into cDNA as template for TCR sequencing. SuperScript III was used for first-strand cDNA synthesis, primed with a 2:1 mix of oligo-dT and random hexamers. Amplification bias was assessed with a synthetic immune receptor repertoire, and residual bias was removed computationally. On the authors' methods: Raw reads were preprocessed to remove errors, and CDR3 was defined by IMGT conventions from the conserved cysteine to phenylalanine. Clonality was computed as 1 minus the Shannon entropy, with the entropy normalized by log2 of the number of productive unique TCRs. Scalp TCRbeta sequences were cross-referenced with sorted blood CD4 and CD8 repertoires so that the CD4 or CD8 identity of scalp clones could be inferred. TCRdb provides this immuneACCESS table in a form limited to in-frame rearrangements. Some clones are lacking; in checked studies, under half of them reflect an unresolved V gene, and why the rest are absent is not known. V, J and clone size were drawn from that table, and D and trimming were deduced from the DNA. The sample profile shows 100,000 to 150,000 clones; over 50% of them were found once. Less than 5.5% of the sample is taken by the ten largest.

About this clone itself: It lacks a known antigen. The input lacks base qualities; no much larger clone sits a single base away.

In light of the paper, this sample's time point label describes: baseline before oral tofacitinib. Lesional scalp punch biopsies and peripheral blood were collected from alopecia areata patients. After PBMCs were isolated by density centrifugation and stained for CD3, CD4 and CD8, a FACSAria was used to sort CD4+ and CD8+ T cells. Trimming takes 4 bases from V and 6 bases from J, and the germline ends sit 20 bases apart. For CDR1 and CDR2, the germline V gene (reference sequence) lists MNHEY and SMNVEV. Counted from cysteine to phenylalanine, this CDR3 has 16 amino acids. The retained sequence is limited to the CDR3, 48 bases, with the frame set at the first base.

Sequencing used CD4+ T cells sorted from blood, obtained at week 0. The chain is assembled from TRBV27 and TRBJ2-3; TRBD2 is a weak D gene call, 5 bases matching. The sequence was obtained from a human donor with alopecia areata. DNA sequence: TGTGCCAGCAGTTCGCGTCCAGCGGCCATTGGGGATACGCAGTATTTT. Its protein product is CASSSRPAAIGDTQYF.